This TCR beta chain was sequenced for a study of blood T cell repertoires in COVID-19. On the study more broadly: The origin of the acute and convalescent COVID-19 samples was the United States, Italy and Spain. T cells, B-cell-depleted T cells, or PBMCs provided the cDNA or gDNA that served as material.

Source study methods: Amplifying reference gene primers gave estimates of nucleated cell counts. This table comes from immunoSEQ multiplex PCR, and its TCRdb copy is limited to in-frame clones, with some not included. The V and J calls and the clone size are those of that table, but D and trimming were determined from the DNA. The sample consists of 30,000 to 40,000 clones, around 90% of them appearing once. The CDR3 has 15 residues. CDR1 SGHRS and CDR2 YFSETQ come from the germline V gene. Trimming took 2 bases from V and 3 from J, leaving 12 bases between them. The clonotype comes from a woman aged 80 or older with acute or convalescent COVID-19. The sequenced sample was peripheral blood. The chain couples TRBV5-1 to TRBJ2-1, with D possibly TRBD2 on 5 matching bases. CDR3 bases: TGCGCCAGCAGCTTCGAGGAGGTCAACTACAATGAGCAGTTCTTC. Its protein product is CASSFEEVNYNEQFF. The full variable domain, rest sourced from reference TRBV5-1 and TRBJ2-1, is KAGVTQTPRYLIKTRGQQVTLSCSPISGHRSVSWYQQTPGQGLQFLFEYFSETQRNKGNFPGRFSGRQFSNSRSEMNVSTLELGDSALYLCASSFEEVNYNEQFFGPGTRLTVL.